This is a list of T cell receptor beta chains from one sample in a study of blood T cell repertoires in COVID-19. Some clones are missing from TCRdb's copy, which holds only in-frame ones; the method was immunoSEQ multiplex PCR. The sample contains about 190,000 clones, roughly 86% of which appear only once. The source material was peripheral blood. The receptors here all came from a woman between 65 and 79 years old with active or convalescent COVID-19. Each CDR3 is given with its conserved first and last residue.

V	J	CDR3
TRBV11-2	TRBJ2-2	CASRPAGGTGELFF
TRBV2	TRBJ2-5	CASRLNSAQETQYF
TRBV6-1	TRBJ2-2	CASSARVQGSTNTGELFF
TRBV2	TRBJ2-7	CASGEGKKVYEQYF
TRBV5-1	TRBJ2-1	CASSLALGVYNEQFF
TRBV5-1	TRBJ2-5	CASSLASASGKQETQYF
TRBV7-9	TRBJ2-3	CASSPTDTDTQYF
TRBV27	TRBJ1-4	CASRQGVEKLFF
TRBV6-5	TRBJ2-1	CASSYSGRRSEQFF
TRBV10-3	TRBJ2-7	CAISERRAYEQYF
TRBV19	TRBJ2-2	CASSVQGVGELFF
TRBV11-2	TRBJ2-5	CASSLVRGREETQYF
TRBV27	TRBJ2-1	CASKYIAGARNEQFF
TRBV19	TRBJ2-1	CASSDGQGRYNEQFF
TRBV15	TRBJ1-4	CATSPDRGEKLFF
TRBV13	TRBJ1-1	CASSLIAGANTEAFF
TRBV5-4	TRBJ2-3	CASSPDLAPSTDTQYF
TRBV19	TRBJ2-1	CASSMGAGGFYNEQFF
TRBV11-3	TRBJ2-1	CASAQADSLEQFF
TRBV27	TRBJ2-7	CASSLTGTSLFYEQYF
TRBV4-2	TRBJ1-2	CASSQDPGGANYGYTF
TRBV5-1	TRBJ2-5	CASSQGLEETQYF
TRBV5-4	TRBJ1-2	CASSLPQGWDYGYTF
TRBV3-1/TRBV3-2	TRBJ2-5	CASSQEIAGGETQYF
TRBV7-9	TRBJ2-5	CASSYGLAGVTLRETQYF
TRBV21-1	TRBJ2-1	CASMPEGKGRDEQFF
TRBV28	TRBJ2-3	CASSLLADTDTQYF
TRBV9	TRBJ2-3	CASSVGLLVPDTQYF
TRBV11-2	TRBJ2-1	CASSLYWTSGYNEQFF
TRBV4-1	TRBJ2-6	CASSQTLSGSGANVLTF
TRBV5-4	TRBJ2-7	CASSLLAGDYEQYF
TRBV3-1/TRBV3-2	TRBJ2-2	CASSRDGNTGELFF
TRBV6-2/TRBV6-3	TRBJ2-7	CASSYSRQGGSQYF
TRBV3-1/TRBV3-2	TRBJ1-2	CASSQVQGAGGYGYTF
TRBV28	TRBJ2-1	CASTRSGKGGRIEQFF
TRBV5-6	TRBJ1-4	CASSSTGKGEKLFF
TRBV7-9	TRBJ2-2	CASSLWGPTGELFF
TRBV10-3	TRBJ2-2	CAIRDTVGLANTGELFF
TRBV11-2	TRBJ1-3	CASSPGNPRNTIYF
TRBV28	TRBJ1-1	CASIVGGQGATDTEAFF
TRBV6-5	TRBJ2-7	CASSGQGFSYEQYF
TRBV18	TRBJ2-1	CASSWTSGTYNEQFF
TRBV5-1	TRBJ1-3	CASSGGTGGTGSGNTIYF
TRBV18	TRBJ2-2	CASSSPTGTNTGELFF
TRBV29-1	TRBJ2-3	CSASLAGGTDTQYF
TRBV19	TRBJ1-4	CASSIRGGNEKLFF
TRBV2	TRBJ1-2	CASSRDRGMVGYTF
TRBV7-9	TRBJ2-5	CASSLRLAGGREETQYF
TRBV18	TRBJ2-7	CASSRGLALYEQYF
TRBV28	TRBJ2-2	CASSFDGATTGELFF